This entry lists 30 T cell receptor beta chains sequenced from one sample in a study of T cell responses to AZD1222 COVID-19 vaccine. The repertoire was sequenced with immunoSEQ multiplex PCR; TCRdb's copy has only in-frame clones and lacks some. Of over 100,000 clones in the sample, around 90% are singletons; the top ten hold roughly 13%. The sequenced sample was peripheral blood, obtained on day 0 of MenACWY control vaccination. The receptors stem from an adult in good health.

The chain recombines TRBV28 with TRBJ1-2, with 9 positions matching TRBD1. V gave up 10 bases and J gave up 0 bases; unmatched junction bases: 6. The CDR3 loop spans 14 amino acids. The germline V gene encodes CDR1 MDHEN and CDR2 SYDVKM. The CDR3 here is CAIQTGGANYGYTF. The DNA for the CDR3 is TGTGCCATCCAAACAGGGGGCGCTAACTATGGCTACACCTTC.

The chain is built from TRBV9 and TRBJ2-2; 8 bases are a match to TRBD2. The CDR3 is 16 residues long. V lost 0 bases, J lost 2 bases, and 3 bases stayed unmatched. Germline V lookup: CDR1 SGDLS, CDR2 YYNGEE. The CDR3 sequence: CASSVGSGVNTGELFF. Here the CDR3 DNA reads TGTGCCAGCAGCGTAGGTAGCGGGGTAAACACCGGGGAGCTGTTTTTT. The full variable domain, with the rest looked up from reference TRBV9 and TRBJ2-2, is DSGVTQTPKHLITATGQRVTLRCSPRSGDLSVYWYQQSLDQGLQFLIQYYNGEERAKGNILERFSAQQFPDLHSELNLSSLELGDSALYFCASSVGSGVNTGELFFGEGSRLTVL.

This clone has more than one count but fewer than ten. The chain is built from TRBV28 and TRBJ2-2; no reliable D call. Germline CDR1 reads MDHEN; CDR2 reads SYDVKM. The CDR3 is 15 amino acids. Trimming pared 5 bases from V and 2 bases from J, leaving 12 bases between. The CDR3 sequence is CASSPLEVNTGELFF. The CDR3 nucleotides are TGTGCCAGCAGTCCGCTCGAGGTTAACACCGGGGAGCTGTTTTTT.

The J gene is TRBJ2-1, the V gene TRBV6-2 or TRBV6-3; 11 bases line up with TRBD1. The CDR3 covers 18 residues. V lost 2 bases, J lost 3 bases, and 9 bases stayed unmatched. Germline CDR1 and CDR2: MNHEY and SVGEGT. DNA for the CDR3: TGTGCCAGCAGTTACCGTTTACCGGGACAGGGGGTCTACAATGAGCAGTTCTTC. Translating gives CASSYRLPGQGVYNEQFF.

This clone occurred a few times. The rearrangement joins TRBV11-1 to TRBJ2-5; 8 bases align to TRBD1. V lost 0 bases and J lost 3; bases outside the gene matches: 3. CDR1 is SGHAT, CDR2 FQDESV, per germline (reference sequence). The CDR3 totals 15 residues. The CDR3 protein is CASSLATGVEETQYF. In DNA, the CDR3 is TGTGCCAGCAGCTTAGCGACAGGGGTGGAAGAGACCCAGTACTTC.

The V and J genes are TRBV6-5 and TRBJ1-2; D not resolved. V was cut by 4 bases and J by 5 bases, with 20 bases left in between. Looked up from germline, CDR1 is MNHEY and CDR2 is SVGAGI. This CDR3 has 16 amino acids. CDR3 residues: CASSSIKGRTPYGYTF. CDR3 bases: TGTGCCAGCAGTTCCATTAAGGGTAGGACCCCATATGGCTACACCTTC.

This chain joins TRBV5-1 and TRBJ2-5; 11 bases fit TRBD1. V was pared by 3 bases and J by 5 bases, with 6 bases of the junction left unmatched. CDR1 SGHRS and CDR2 YFSETQ come from the germline V gene. This CDR3 region has 15 residues. CDR3 sequence: CASSSGQGAQETQYF. The CDR3 bases are TGCGCCAGCAGCTCAGGACAGGGGGCTCAGGAGACCCAGTACTTC.

CDR3 DNA: TGTGCCAGCAGCCAAGACCCCGGGACCCCAGCTTTCTTT. It translates to CASSQDPGTPAFF. V and J are TRBV4-2 and TRBJ1-1, with D possibly being TRBD1 (5 bases). The CDR3 runs to 13 residues. Germline CDR1 and CDR2: LGHNA and YNFKEQ. Deletions cut 0 bases from V and 10 bases from J, with 12 bases between.

The genes are TRBV7-2 and TRBJ1-5; D call uncertain. The CDR3 contains 12 residues. Trimming removed 5 bases from V and 6 bases from J, with 8 bases in between. Germline V gene sequence: CDR1 SGHTA, CDR2 FQGNSA. Here the CDR3 reads CASSLPGQPQHF. CDR3 nucleotides: TGTGCCAGCAGCCTCCCTGGTCAGCCCCAGCATTTT.

V and J are TRBV7-3 and TRBJ2-2; no clear D gene. Germline V gene sequence: CDR1 SGHTA, CDR2 FQGTGA. CDR3 length equals 12 residues. Trimming took 5 bases from V and 1 from J, leaving 2 bases between them. The DNA of the CDR3 is TGTGCCAGCAGCATGAACACCGGGGAGCTGTTTTTT. Protein: CASSMNTGELFF.

The rearrangement links TRBV10-3 to TRBJ1-2; the match to TRBD1 covers 7 bases. This CDR3 is 15 amino acids long. Germline trimming cut 2 bases from V and 8 bases from J; bases unmatched to any gene: 11. CDR1 ENHRY and CDR2 SYGVKD come from the germline V gene. The CDR3 loop reads CAISEGPEGARGYTF. DNA of the CDR3: TGTGCCATCAGTGAGGGTCCCGAGGGGGCGCGGGGCTACACCTTC.

The count of this clone is one. This chain links TRBV11-2 with TRBJ2-5; D might be TRBD2 (6 bases). V dropped 6 bases and J dropped 5 bases, with 10 bases sitting between them. This CDR3 has 12 amino acids. Germline V gives CDR1 SGHAT, CDR2 FQNNGV. CDR3 sequence: CASRGGKETQYF. The CDR3 DNA reads TGTGCCAGCAGAGGAGGGAAGGAGACCCAGTACTTC.

The chain combines TRBV4-1 with TRBJ2-7; D is possibly TRBD1 (5 bases). Trimming took 0 bases from V and 3 from J, leaving 9 bases between them. Germline V CDR1 and CDR2: MGHRA, YSYEKL. The CDR3 spans 14 residues. This CDR3 is CASSQDGQVYEQYF. Written as DNA, the CDR3 is TGCGCCAGCAGCCAAGATGGACAAGTCTACGAGCAGTACTTC.

This rearrangement joins TRBV2 to TRBJ2-3, with 8 bases fitting TRBD2. Trimming at V came to 2 bases and at J to 6 bases, leaving 10 bases not matched to a gene. This CDR3 contains 16 residues. CDR1 is SNHLY, CDR2 FYNNEI, per germline. The CDR3 region is CASSEKGSGTKDTQYF. The CDR3 nucleotides read TGTGCCAGCAGTGAAAAAGGTAGCGGGACCAAGGATACGCAGTATTTT. Complete variable domain (other parts from reference TRBV2 and TRBJ2-3): EPEVTQTPSHQVTQMGQEVILRCVPISNHLYFYWYRQILGQKVEFLVSFYNNEISEKSEIFDDQFSVERPDGSNFTLKIRSTKLEDSAMYFCASSEKGSGTKDTQYFGPGTRLTVL.

V is TRBV11-1 and J is TRBJ2-7, with a tentative D call TRBD1 (5 bases). Germline V gene sequence: CDR1 SGHAT, CDR2 FQDESV (reference sequence). The CDR3 is 14 amino acids. Deletions cut 6 bases from V and 0 bases from J, with 12 bases between. For the CDR3, the DNA is TGTGCCAGCAGACGCAGGGAAGGCTCCTACGAGCAGTACTTC. As protein: CASRRREGSYEQYF.

This clone was seen a few times. In DNA, the CDR3 is TGTGCCAGCAGCACAAAACTCGGGACAGGGGGTGAAGCTTTCTTT. It is translated as CASSTKLGTGGEAFF. The rearrangement links TRBV28 to TRBJ1-1; 11 positions agree with TRBD1. Germline CDR1 reads MDHEN; CDR2 reads SYDVKM. The V segment lost 6 bases and the J segment 7 bases; nucleotides outside the gene matches: 10. The CDR3 covers 15 residues.

This clone was observed a single time. The rearrangement uses TRBV10-3 and TRBJ1-3; D perhaps matches TRBD1 (5 bases). CDR3 length: 14 amino acids. The V gene's germline CDR1 is ENHRY and CDR2 SYGVKD. Trimming removed 10 bases from V and 0 bases from J, with 13 bases in between. The CDR3 sequence is CATGDSRSGNTIYF. In DNA, the CDR3 is TGTGCCACCGGGGACTCTCGCTCTGGAAACACCATATATTTT.

This chain links TRBV19 with TRBJ2-1; D perhaps matches TRBD2 (6 bases). This CDR3 comprises 13 residues. V was trimmed by 5 bases and J by 4 bases, leaving 9 bases between them. Germline V gene sequence: CDR1 LNHDA, CDR2 SQIVND (reference sequence). The CDR3 sequence: CASSSRGYNEQFF. The CDR3 DNA reads TGTGCCAGTAGTTCGCGGGGATACAATGAGCAGTTCTTC.

This rearrangement joins TRBV5-4 to TRBJ1-2; D is unresolved. The CDR3 totals 13 residues. Germline CDR1 and CDR2: SGHNT and YYREEE (reference sequence). The V and J ends lost 4 bases and 3 bases respectively, with 10 bases between them. CDR3 bases: TGTGCCAGCAGCACGAGGGCGGACTATGGCTACACCTTC. It yields the protein CASSTRADYGYTF.

This rearrangement joins TRBV15 to TRBJ1-1; D possibly corresponds to TRBD1 (6 bases). CDR1 is LNHNV and CDR2 is YYDKDF in the germline V gene (reference sequence). CDR3 length equals 12 residues. V was shortened by 0 bases and J by 13 bases, with 12 bases between the two germline ends. The CDR3 nucleotides read TGTGCCACCAGCAGAGATGGAGGGGGGGATTTCTTT. Its translation: CATSRDGGGDFF.

This chain connects TRBV6-2 or TRBV6-3 to TRBJ1-4, with 7 bases lining up with TRBD1. The CDR3 is 16 residues long. Germline V gene lookup returns CDR1 MNHEY and CDR2 SVGEGT. V shed 5 bases, J shed 8 bases, and the junction held 14 bases outside the gene matches. In DNA form, the CDR3 reads TGTGCCAGCAGTCACCGAACGCAGGGGGGCTTCGAAAAACTGTTTTTT. Residues: CASSHRTQGGFEKLFF.

The chain employs TRBV19 and TRBJ1-6, with TRBD1 identical over 11 bases. The CDR3 spans 15 residues. The junction had 5 bases not matched to a gene; V was cut back by 3 bases and J by 10 bases. Germline V CDR1 and CDR2: LNHDA, SQIVND (reference sequence). This chain's CDR3 is CASSITDRGQSPLHF. CDR3 coding DNA: TGTGCCAGTAGTATCACGGACAGGGGGCAATCACCCCTCCACTTT.

The J gene is TRBJ1-2, the V gene TRBV5-1; D may be TRBD1 (5 bases). CDR3 length: 12 residues. Germline V lookup: CDR1 SGHRS, CDR2 YFSETQ. Trimming removed 0 bases at V and 8 bases at J, with 8 bases between. The CDR3, as DNA: TGCGCCAGCAGCTTGGCAGGGCGAGGCTACACCTTC. Its translation: CASSLAGRGYTF.

The chain uses TRBV28 and TRBJ2-2, with D perhaps matching TRBD1 or TRBD2 (5 bases each). This CDR3 has 13 residues. Germline V gene lookup returns CDR1 MDHEN and CDR2 SYDVKM. V lost 11 bases to trimming and J lost 0 bases, with 10 bases between them. This chain's CDR3 is CASGTSNTGELFF. CDR3 DNA sequence: TGTGCCTCCGGGACGTCGAACACCGGGGAGCTGTTTTTT.

CDR3 region: CASSLASGVTDTQYF. CDR3 sequence (DNA): TGTGCCAGCAGCTTGGCTTCTGGGGTCACAGATACGCAGTATTTT. The chain has TRBV5-4 and TRBJ2-3, with D unclear. There are 15 residues in the CDR3. The germline CDR1 and CDR2 sequences are SGHNT and YYREEE (reference sequence). With 0 bases removed from V and 2 bases from J, the gap between germline ends came to 10 bases.

This clone has more than one count but fewer than ten. The chain uses TRBV19 and TRBJ1-5; D perhaps matches TRBD1 (5 bases). Germline CDR1 LNHDA, CDR2 SQIVND (reference sequence). The germline V and J ends were trimmed by 4 bases and 9 bases, with 16 bases remaining between them. The CDR3 runs to 14 residues. The CDR3 spells CASSRRDLRGPQHF. In DNA, the CDR3 is TGTGCCAGTAGTAGGAGGGACCTCCGGGGGCCCCAGCATTTT.

This sequence joins TRBV7-2 and TRBJ2-7; a possible D gene is TRBD2 (6 bases). The V end was cut by 1 base, the J end by 5 bases, with 9 bases between. The CDR3 is 13 residues long. Germline V lookup: CDR1 SGHTA, CDR2 FQGNSA. CDR3 DNA: TGTGCCAGCAGCTTAGTATGGGGGGACGAGCAGTACTTC. Protein: CASSLVWGDEQYF.

This chain joins TRBV13 and TRBJ1-1; unclear D gene. The CDR3 is 15 residues long. V lost 4 bases and J 0 bases, leaving 12 bases between the germline ends. Looked up from germline, CDR1 is PRHDT and CDR2 is FYEKMQ (reference sequence). This CDR3 is CASSSMGPMNTEAFF. CDR3 sequence (DNA): TGTGCCAGCAGCTCCATGGGTCCAATGAACACTGAAGCTTTCTTT.

Written as DNA, the CDR3 is TGTGCCAGCAGCCAAGCGACCGGGTTAACTGAAGCTTTCTTT. Its translation: CASSQATGLTEAFF. The V call is TRBV3-1 (or the pseudogene TRBV3-2), the J call TRBJ1-1; D uncertain. Germline V CDR1 and CDR2: LGHDT, YNNKEL (reference sequence). Trimming removed 1 base at V and 5 bases at J, with 11 bases between. The length of the CDR3 is 14 residues.

The V call is TRBV5-1, the J call TRBJ1-1; 9 nucleotides align to TRBD1. This CDR3 has 17 amino acids. The ends lost 2 bases at V and 4 bases at J; junction bases unmatched: 12. Germline values: CDR1 SGHRS, CDR2 YFSETQ. The CDR3 sequence: CASSLSTGTGRFTEAFF. Here the CDR3 DNA reads TGCGCCAGCAGCTTATCGACCGGGACAGGGAGATTCACTGAAGCTTTCTTT.